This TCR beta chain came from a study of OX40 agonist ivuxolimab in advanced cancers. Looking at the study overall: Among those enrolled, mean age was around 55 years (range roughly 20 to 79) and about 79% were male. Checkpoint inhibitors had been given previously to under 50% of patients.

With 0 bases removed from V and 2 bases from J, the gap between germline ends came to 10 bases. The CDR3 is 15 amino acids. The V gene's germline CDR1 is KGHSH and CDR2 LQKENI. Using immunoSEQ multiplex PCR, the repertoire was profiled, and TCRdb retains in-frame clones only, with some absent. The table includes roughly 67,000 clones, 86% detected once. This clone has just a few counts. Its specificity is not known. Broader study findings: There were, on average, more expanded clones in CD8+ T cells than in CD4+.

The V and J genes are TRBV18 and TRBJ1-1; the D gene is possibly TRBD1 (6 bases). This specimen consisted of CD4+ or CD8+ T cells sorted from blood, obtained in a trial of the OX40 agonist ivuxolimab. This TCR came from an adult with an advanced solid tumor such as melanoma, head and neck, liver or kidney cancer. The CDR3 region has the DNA TGTGCCAGCTCACCACCCTTTGGGGGCAACACTGAAGCTTTCTTT. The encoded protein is CASSPPFGGNTEAFF.